This T cell receptor (beta chain) was found in a study of blood T cell repertoires in COVID-19. Per germline, CDR1 MDHEN and CDR2 SYDVKM. V shed 6 bases and J 0 bases; nucleotides not matched to a gene: 0. The CDR3 has 14 residues. Profiling relied on immunoSEQ multiplex PCR, and the TCRdb table lists in-frame clones only, not all of them. The table has 250,000 to 300,000 clones, 80% to 90% seen once; the top ten hold 1.9%. The rearrangement joins TRBV28 to TRBJ1-5; the match to TRBD1 covers 9 bases. The clonotype originates from a woman between 50 and 59 years old who had recovered from COVID-19. The sample taken for sequencing was PBMCs or T cells enriched from blood (not recorded which). DNA for the CDR3: TGTGCCAGCAGGGGACAGGGTAGCAATCAGCCCCAGCATTTT. Translation: CASRGQGSNQPQHF.